These 18 T cell receptor beta chains were all obtained from the same sample, sequenced in a study of shared clonotypes between healthy human individuals. Naivety among CD8 cells was defined by CD45RO negativity and positive CCR7 selection, thereby excluding terminally differentiated effector memory CD45RA+ cells. Clones were read by immunoSEQ multiplex PCR, and TCRdb kept only the in-frame ones, dropping some. This table has about 550,000 clones, about 95% appearing once. The sample consisted of naive CD8+ T cells sorted from blood. These receptors were collected from a woman in her 30s in good health.

This sequence joins TRBV7-2 and TRBJ2-2; D may be TRBD2 (6 bases). The V gene lost 5 bases and the J gene lost 3 bases, with 25 bases spanning the gap. This CDR3 has 19 amino acids. CDR1 is SGHTA and CDR2 is FQGNSA in the germline V gene. The CDR3 region is CASSPFPPFSGLDTGELFF. CDR3 DNA: TGTGCCAGCAGCCCGTTTCCCCCTTTTAGCGGTCTCGACACCGGGGAGCTGTTTTTT.

This chain connects TRBV4-1 to TRBJ2-7; the match to TRBD1 covers 8 bases. The germline V gene has CDR1 MGHRA and CDR2 YSYEKL. After removal of 3 bases from V and 3 bases from J, the junction contained 4 bases not matched to a gene. CDR3 size: 14 residues. CDR3: CASSHRDRYYEQYF. For the CDR3, the DNA is TGCGCCAGCAGCCACCGGGACAGGTACTACGAGCAGTACTTC.

This sequence joins TRBV7-6 and TRBJ2-1, with 7 bases that match TRBD2. Germline values: CDR1 SGHVS, CDR2 FNYEAQ. Unmatched junction bases numbered 8, after V lost 1 base and J lost 5 bases. This CDR3 region has 16 residues. The CDR3 DNA follows: TGTGCCAGCAGCTTAGAGCGGACTAGTTCCCACAATGAGCAGTTCTTC. It yields the protein CASSLERTSSHNEQFF.

V gene TRBV27 combines with J gene TRBJ2-1; TRBD2 might be the D (5 bases). Germline CDR1 MNHEY, CDR2 SMNVEV (reference sequence). V lost 5 bases and J lost 2, with 13 bases in between. The CDR3 loop spans 15 amino acids. The CDR3 sequence: CASSIEGPPYNEQFF. In DNA form, the CDR3 reads TGTGCCAGCAGTATCGAGGGCCCCCCCTACAATGAGCAGTTCTTC.

The V gene is TRBV5-1, the J gene TRBJ2-7; TRBD2 agrees at 7 bases. Trimming cost V 0 bases and J 3 bases; bases outside gene matches: 18. The CDR3 covers 19 residues. Looked up from germline, CDR1 is SGHRS and CDR2 is YFSETQ. The CDR3 DNA is TGCGCCAGCAGCTTGGCCCTGGCGGGAGTGGGCCGGGGGGTCTACGAGCAGTACTTC. As protein: CASSLALAGVGRGVYEQYF.

This clone showed up just a few times. The V and J genes are TRBV6-1 and TRBJ1-4, with 9 bases aligning to TRBD1. The CDR3 is 13 amino acids. Germline trimming cut 4 bases from V and 7 bases from J; bases unmatched to any gene: 1. Looked up from germline, CDR1 is MNHNS and CDR2 is SASEGT. This CDR3 is CASSGTGAEKLFF. CDR3 nucleotide sequence: TGTGCCAGCAGTGGGACAGGGGCTGAAAAACTGTTTTTT.

This clone appeared once. The J gene is TRBJ2-7, the V gene TRBV19, with D perhaps matching TRBD2 (5 bases). V was cut by 1 base and J by 3 bases, with 10 bases left in between. CDR1 is LNHDA and CDR2 is SQIVND in the germline V gene (reference sequence). CDR3 length equals 14 residues. The CDR3 loop reads CASSIGPGNYEQYF. Written as DNA, the CDR3 is TGTGCCAGTAGTATAGGTCCGGGGAACTACGAGCAGTACTTC.

CDR3 in amino acids: CASNGVMDPEAFF. The CDR3 DNA reads as TGTGCCAGCAACGGGGTAATGGACCCTGAAGCTTTCTTT. The chain uses TRBV28 and TRBJ1-1; no clear D gene. Germline V gene lookup returns CDR1 MDHEN and CDR2 SYDVKM. Trimming shortened V by 7 bases and J by 6 bases, and 15 bases separated the two germline ends. The length of the CDR3 is 13 residues. Complete variable domain (other parts from reference TRBV28 and TRBJ1-1): DVKVTQSSRYLVKRTGEKVFLECVQDMDHENMFWYRQDPGLGLRLIYFSYDVKMKEKGDIPEGYSVSREKKERFSLILESASTNQTSMYLCASNGVMDPEAFFGQGTRLTVV.

This sequence joins TRBV27 and TRBJ2-7; TRBD1 or TRBD2 may be the D gene (6 bases each). The CDR3 is 14 amino acids. The germline CDR1 and CDR2 sequences are MNHEY and SMNVEV (reference sequence). Trimming removed 2 bases from V and 9 bases from J, with 17 bases in between. The CDR3 bases are TGTGCCAGCAGTTTAGTGGGATCACAGGGAGGGCAGTACTTC. This translates into CASSLVGSQGGQYF.

In its sample, this clone was seen once. The chain combines TRBV5-6 with TRBJ1-1; D unresolved. CDR3 length equals 12 residues. The V end was cut by 4 bases, the J end by 5 bases, with 9 bases between. Germline V gene lookup returns CDR1 SGHDT and CDR2 YYEEEE. As DNA, the CDR3 is TGTGCCAGCAGCCCTGGGTTGACTGAAGCTTTCTTT. Translating gives CASSPGLTEAFF.

The chain has TRBV5-4 and TRBJ1-4; D call uncertain. With 1 base removed from V and 1 base from J, the gap between germline ends came to 5 bases. CDR1 is SGHNT and CDR2 is YYREEE in the germline V gene (reference sequence). This CDR3 is built from 14 residues. The CDR3 DNA reads as TGTGCCAGCAGCTTGACTGAAACTAATGAAAAACTGTTTTTT. This gives the protein CASSLTETNEKLFF.

The chain links TRBV27 to TRBJ1-1; no clear D gene. CDR1 MNHEY and CDR2 SMNVEV come from the germline V gene (reference sequence). The ends were cut back, 5 bases at V and 2 bases at J, with 15 bases in the middle. This CDR3 is 15 amino acids long. In nucleotides, the CDR3 is TGTGCCAGCAGTCCGACATCTATGGGAAACACTGAAGCTTTCTTT. Encoded protein: CASSPTSMGNTEAFF.

The V call is TRBV28, the J call TRBJ2-1; D ambiguous. The ends were cut back, 8 bases at V and 4 bases at J, with 24 bases in the middle. Germline loops: CDR1 MDHEN, CDR2 SYDVKM. This CDR3 has 17 amino acids. CDR3 residues: CASEDISWDSVYNEQFF. The DNA of the CDR3 is TGTGCCAGCGAAGATATCAGTTGGGATTCGGTATACAATGAGCAGTTCTTC.

This chain uses TRBV27 with TRBJ2-1; TRBD2 aligns across 7 bases. Germline lookup yields CDR1 MNHEY and CDR2 SMNVEV (reference sequence). Trimming took 5 bases from V and 4 from J; bases not matched to a gene: 11. This CDR3 contains 16 residues. The DNA of the CDR3 is TGTGCCAGCAGTCCCTCGGCGGGAGAAACATACAATGAGCAGTTCTTC. Protein: CASSPSAGETYNEQFF.

As DNA, the CDR3 is TGTGCCAGCAGCCAACGACGCGGGACTAGCGGTTACGAGCAGTACTTC. Translation gives CASSQRRGTSGYEQYF. The chain is built from TRBV11-2 and TRBJ2-7, with 11 nucleotides matching TRBD2. The CDR3 is 16 residues long. After removal of 5 bases from V and 4 bases from J, the junction contained 10 bases not matched to a gene. Per the germline V gene, CDR1 is SGHAT and CDR2 is FQNNGV.

The V gene is TRBV7-7, the J gene TRBJ2-2, with a weak D call TRBD2 (6 bases). Per the germline V gene, CDR1 is SSHAT and CDR2 is FNYEAQ (reference sequence). This CDR3 comprises 17 residues. V lost 3 bases and J lost 0, with 14 bases in between. The CDR3 here is CASSLGGRLTNTGELFF. CDR3 sequence (DNA): TGTGCCAGCAGCTTGGGGGGACGGCTTACGAACACCGGGGAGCTGTTTTTT.

J is TRBJ2-7 and V is TRBV19; D gene uncertain. This CDR3 has 13 amino acids. Germline CDR1 and CDR2: LNHDA and SQIVND (reference sequence). The germline V and J ends were trimmed by 3 bases and 3 bases, with 9 bases remaining between them. CDR3 amino acids: CASSIHEDYEQYF. CDR3 nucleotide sequence: TGTGCCAGTAGTATTCATGAAGACTACGAGCAGTACTTC.

CDR3 coding DNA: TGTGCCAGCAGTTACTCGTCCGGGAACTATGGCTACACCTTC. It codes for CASSYSSGNYGYTF. The chain couples TRBV6-5 to TRBJ1-2; D gene ambiguous. Germline V CDR1 and CDR2: MNHEY, SVGAGI. The CDR3 totals 14 residues. V lost 0 bases to trimming and J lost 2 bases, with 7 bases between them.